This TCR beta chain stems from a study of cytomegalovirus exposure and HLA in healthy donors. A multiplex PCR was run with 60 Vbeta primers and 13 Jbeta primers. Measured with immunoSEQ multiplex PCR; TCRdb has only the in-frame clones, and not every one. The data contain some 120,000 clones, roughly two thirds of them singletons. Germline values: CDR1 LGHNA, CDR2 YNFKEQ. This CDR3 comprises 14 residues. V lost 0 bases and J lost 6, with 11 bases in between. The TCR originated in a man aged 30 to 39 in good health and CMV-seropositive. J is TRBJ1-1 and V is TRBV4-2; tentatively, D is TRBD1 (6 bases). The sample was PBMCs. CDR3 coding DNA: TGTGCCAGCAGCCAAGAGGGTCAGGGGCCTGAAGCTTTCTTT. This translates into CASSQEGQGPEAFF.